This record covers a single T cell receptor beta chain. The data originate from a study of blood T cell repertoires in COVID-19. Study in general: The United States, Italy and Spain supplied acute and convalescent COVID-19 samples.

Per the original methods: Quantification of nucleated cells was approximated via reference gene primer amplification. The data were produced by immunoSEQ multiplex PCR, yet TCRdb's version contains in-frame clones alone and is incomplete. The V and J calls and clone size were taken over from that table, and D and trimming were inferred from the DNA. The sample contains about 200,000 clones, about 86% of which appear only once. This CDR3 has 17 residues. V and J are TRBV12-2 and TRBJ2-1; the D call in the table, TRBD2, was not verified against the DNA. TRBV12-2 has pseudogene status. Sequenced: PBMCs or T cells enriched from blood (not recorded which). The receptor was derived from a woman aged 40-49 years with acute COVID-19. The CDR3 DNA reads as TGTGCAAGTCGCTTAGTCGCCACGGAGGGGTCCTACAATGAGCAGTTCTTC. As protein: CASRLVATEGSYNEQFF.